The 16 T cell receptor beta chains below come from one sample, sequenced in a study of T cell repertoires in cytomegalovirus infection. Their specific antigens are unknown. TCRdb fed the reads into MiXCR, producing one record per CDR3 protein. The data contain 150,000 or so distinct CDR3 sequences, approximately 30% of them seen just once; the ten biggest clones take up around 50%. The sample here was CD8+ T cells from cultured PBMCs, taken from culture after CMV antigen stimulation. Receptors originate from a human donor in good health (CMV status not recorded). Some clones in this sample may be carry-over from other donors' samples.

This clonotype was counted between two and nine times. The V gene is TRBV7-2, the J gene TRBJ1-5; D perhaps matches TRBD1 (6 bases). CDR1 and CDR2 (germline): SGHTA, FQGNSA. Deletions cut 5 bases from V and 1 base from J, with 9 bases between. CDR3 length equals 14 residues. CDR3 loop: CASSADRSNQPQHF. The CDR3, as DNA: TGTGCCAGCAGCGCGGACAGAAGCAATCAGCCCCAGCATTTT.

Only a few counts were recorded for this clonotype. The chain joins TRBV4-2 to TRBJ2-1; TRBD1 aligns across 7 bases. CDR3 size: 16 residues. The V gene end was trimmed by 0 bases and the J gene end by 7 bases; junction bases not matched to a gene: 9. Germline assignment: CDR1 LGHNA and CDR2 YNFKEQ. CDR3 nucleotides: TGTGCCAGCAGCCAAGATCCAGGGACAGCAGGAAATGAGCAGTTCTTC. Amino acids: CASSQDPGTAGNEQFF.

Many counts were recorded for this clonotype. The rearrangement uses TRBV7-9 and TRBJ1-1; D might be TRBD1 (5 bases). This CDR3 is 13 amino acids long. CDR1 SEHNR and CDR2 FQNEAQ come from the germline V gene (reference sequence). Between the trimmed V and J ends, which lost 5 bases and 6 bases, there was a span of 13 bases. The chain's CDR3 is CASSLGHVPEAFF. For the CDR3, the DNA is TGTGCCAGCAGCCTGGGGCACGTCCCTGAAGCTTTCTTT.

The V call is TRBV10-3, the J call TRBJ2-1; TRBD2 agrees at 10 bases. The V gene end was trimmed by 6 bases and the J gene end by 5 bases; junction bases not matched to a gene: 7. The CDR3 extends over 15 amino acids. CDR1 is ENHRY and CDR2 is SYGVKD in the germline V gene. The chain's CDR3 is CAIRVSGGPDNEQFF. DNA for the CDR3: TGTGCCATCAGGGTTAGCGGGGGGCCAGACAATGAGCAGTTCTTC.

This chain connects TRBV19 to TRBJ2-1; 11 bases are a match to TRBD1. Germline V gene sequence: CDR1 LNHDA, CDR2 SQIVND (reference sequence). J was trimmed by 6 bases and V by 6 bases; bases with no gene match: 4. The CDR3 loop spans 14 amino acids. The CDR3 loop reads CASSGQGAGNEQFF. CDR3 sequence (DNA): TGTGCCAGTAGCGGACAGGGGGCTGGCAATGAGCAGTTCTTC.

Only a few counts were recorded for this clonotype. The chain uses TRBV12-3 or TRBV12-4 and TRBJ1-1; TRBD1 matches at 10 bases. V lost 5 bases, J lost 1 base, and 7 bases stayed unmatched. CDR3 length equals 16 residues. The CDR3 nucleotides are TGTGCCAGCAGTCCCCATGACAGGGGGCCGAACACTGAAGCTTTCTTT. This gives the protein CASSPHDRGPNTEAFF.

With regard to this clonotype: A read error may account for a junction end that differs from germline. The chain links TRBV5-5 to TRBJ1-4; 9 nucleotides match TRBD1. Per germline, CDR1 SGHKS and CDR2 YYEKEE (reference sequence). This CDR3 has 15 amino acids. CDR3 sequence (DNA): TGTGCCAGCAGCTTGGAGGGACAGGGTTTTGAAAACCTGTTTTTT. This translates into CASSLEGQGFENLFF.

This chain connects TRBV27 to TRBJ1-1, with D unclear. Germline V gene data show CDR1 as MNHEY and CDR2 as SMNVEV (reference sequence). This CDR3 spans 14 amino acids. V was trimmed by 5 bases and J by 0 bases, leaving 10 bases between them. CDR3 in DNA: TGTGCCAGCAGTCCATATTTTATGAACACTGAAGCTTTCTTT. Translated, it gives CASSPYFMNTEAFF.

The V call is TRBV20-1, the J call TRBJ2-5, with TRBD1 as a possible D gene (6 bases). The CDR3 loop spans 15 amino acids. V lost 2 bases, J lost 5 bases, and 18 bases lay in between. CDR1 and CDR2 from the germline V gene are DFQATT and SNEGSKA (reference sequence). The CDR3 loop reads CSARIPGQAVETQYF. CDR3 nucleotides: TGCAGTGCTAGAATCCCGGGACAAGCGGTGGAGACCCAGTACTTC.

This sequence joins TRBV7-9 and TRBJ2-5; 8 bases line up with TRBD2. J lost 3 bases, V lost 4 bases, and 4 bases had no gene match. The CDR3 totals 14 residues. Germline V gives CDR1 SEHNR, CDR2 FQNEAQ (reference sequence). The DNA for the CDR3 is TGTGCCAGCAGCTCCTATAGCGGGGAAGAGACCCAGTACTTC. Protein product: CASSSYSGEETQYF.

The CDR3 loop reads CASSYQRGAITDTQYF. The CDR3 DNA is TGTGCCAGCAGTTACCAGCGGGGGGCCATCACAGATACGCAGTATTTT. The genes are TRBV6-1 and TRBJ2-3; 9 bases map to TRBD2. With V trimmed by 5 bases and J by 2 bases, 8 bases remained unmatched. Germline V CDR1 and CDR2: MNHNS, SASEGT. CDR3 length: 16 amino acids.

This clonotype was seen only a few times. The chain couples TRBV7-3 to TRBJ1-1; 7 bases agree with TRBD1. The CDR3 totals 14 residues. Per germline, CDR1 SGHTA and CDR2 FQGTGA. Unmatched junction bases numbered 3, after V lost 2 bases and J lost 3 bases. The CDR3 bases are TGTGCCAGCAGCTTAGTTGACAGGGACACTGAAGCTTTCTTT. This encodes CASSLVDRDTEAFF.

J is TRBJ2-5 and V is TRBV4-2; tentatively, D is TRBD2 (5 bases). The V gene lost 4 bases and the J gene lost 2 bases, with 14 bases spanning the gap. This CDR3 contains 15 residues. Germline CDR1 is LGHNA and CDR2 is YNFKEQ. The CDR3 DNA is TGTGCCAGCAGCCCCAGGACCGGAGGTCAAGAGACCCAGTACTTC. Translating it yields CASSPRTGGQETQYF.

Ten or more counts support this clonotype. The rearrangement links TRBV5-4 to TRBJ2-7; D may be TRBD1 or TRBD2 (5 bases each). V was cut by 0 bases and J by 2 bases, with 9 bases left in between. Looked up from germline, CDR1 is SGHNT and CDR2 is YYREEE (reference sequence). This CDR3 has 14 residues. As DNA, the CDR3 is TGTGCCAGCAGCTTGGGTGGGGGAACCTACGAGCAGTACTTC. It codes for CASSLGGGTYEQYF.

The gene calls are TRBV7-9 and TRBJ2-5; D not resolved. V lost 3 bases and J lost 4, with 3 bases in between. Germline V gives CDR1 SEHNR, CDR2 FQNEAQ (reference sequence). The CDR3 sequence is 11 residues long. The CDR3 DNA sequence: TGTGCCAGCAGCTTTGTAGAGACCCAGTACTTC. The encoded protein is CASSFVETQYF.

The chain carries TRBV4-1 and TRBJ2-3; D remains unclear. In germline, CDR1 is MGHRA, CDR2 YSYEKL. The CDR3 runs 14 residues. The V and J ends lost 5 bases and 4 bases respectively, with 13 bases between them. CDR3 residues: CASSVSSVPDTQYF. The CDR3 bases are TGCGCCAGCAGCGTAAGCTCAGTTCCAGATACGCAGTATTTT.